Sequencing of this T cell receptor (beta chain) was carried out in a study of T cell changes during pregnancy in multiple sclerosis. The protocol was immunoSEQ multiplex PCR, while the TCRdb copy is restricted to in-frame clones and leaves out a portion. The data hold around 30,000 clones, with around nine tenths observed a single time. The CDR3 runs 13 residues. The germline V gene encodes CDR1 SGDLS and CDR2 YYNGEE. Deletions cut 3 bases from V and 2 bases from J, with 8 bases between. This sequence joins TRBV9 and TRBJ2-5; unclear D gene. The sequence was obtained from a female donor with multiple sclerosis, enrolled in a pregnancy study. This material consisted of CD8+ T cells from peripheral blood mononuclear cells, taken before pregnancy. As DNA, the CDR3 is TGTGCCAGCAGCGGAGACTTGCAAGAGACCCAGTACTTC. Translation gives CASSGDLQETQYF.